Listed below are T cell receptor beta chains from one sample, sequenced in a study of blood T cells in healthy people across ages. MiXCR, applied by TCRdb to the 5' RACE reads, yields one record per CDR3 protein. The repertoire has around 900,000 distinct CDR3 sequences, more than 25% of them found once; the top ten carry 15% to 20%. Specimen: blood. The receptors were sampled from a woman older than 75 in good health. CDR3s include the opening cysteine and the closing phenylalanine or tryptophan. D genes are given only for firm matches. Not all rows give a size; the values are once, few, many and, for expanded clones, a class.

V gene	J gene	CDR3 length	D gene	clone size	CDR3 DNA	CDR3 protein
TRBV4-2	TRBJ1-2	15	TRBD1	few	TGTGCCGGCAGCCAAGATCAGGGGGCACTAGCTGGCTACACCTTC	CAGSQDQGALAGYTF
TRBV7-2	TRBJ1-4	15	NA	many	TGTGCCAGCAGCTTTGGGGGACCGGGGAGAGAAAAACTGTTTTTT	CASSFGGPGREKLFF
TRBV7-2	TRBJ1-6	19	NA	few	TGTGCCAGCAGCTTAGTAGCAGGGGACGGGGGCTCCTATAATTCACCCCTCCACTTT	CASSLVAGDGGSYNSPLHF
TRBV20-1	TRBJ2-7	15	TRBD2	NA	TGCAGTGCCACCCAGACTAGCGGGGGCCCCTACGAGCAGTACTTC	CSATQTSGGPYEQYF
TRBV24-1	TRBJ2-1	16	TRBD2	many	TGTGCCACCAGTGATCTGACTAGCGGGGGGTTCAATGAGCAGTTCTTC	CATSDLTSGGFNEQFF
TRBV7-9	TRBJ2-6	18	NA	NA	TGTGCCAGCAGCTTAGAGGGTTGGGGCCTCTCTGGGGCCAACGTCCTGACTTTC	CASSLEGWGLSGANVLTF
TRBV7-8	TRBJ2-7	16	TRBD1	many	TGTGCCAGCAGTTTTTCGGGACAGGGGGCGGGGTACGAGCAGTACTTC	CASSFSGQGAGYEQYF
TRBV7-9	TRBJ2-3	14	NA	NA	TGTGCCAGCAGCTTTGGGCTCCCCAAGGATACGCAGTATTTT	CASSFGLPKDTQYF
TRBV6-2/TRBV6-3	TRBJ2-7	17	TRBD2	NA	TGTGCCAGCAGTTGGCGTCGTAGCGGGGCTCGTCACAATGAGCAGTACTTC	CASSWRRSGARHNEQYF
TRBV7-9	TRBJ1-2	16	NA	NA	TGTGCCAGCAGCTCGTGGGGGGTACAGGGAAGCTATGGCTACACCTTC	CASSSWGVQGSYGYTF
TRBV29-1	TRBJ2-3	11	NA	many	TGCAGCGTGCGACCCGCAGATACGCAGTATTTT	CSVRPADTQYF
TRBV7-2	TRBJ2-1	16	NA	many	TGTGCCAGCAGCTTAGCAGGTAGCGCTTCGGGGAATGAGCAGTTCTTC	CASSLAGSASGNEQFF
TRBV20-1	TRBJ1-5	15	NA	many	TGCAGTGCTAGTCCCGCTCCAAGTGGCAATCAGCCCCAGCATTTT	CSASPAPSGNQPQHF
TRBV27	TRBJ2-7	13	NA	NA	TGTGCCAGCAGTGAAGCAAAAGGGGCAGGGCAGTACTTC	CASSEAKGAGQYF
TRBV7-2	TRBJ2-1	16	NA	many	TGTGCCAGCAGCTTAGTTGGCAGGGGTTCGGTAAATGAGCAGTTCTTC	CASSLVGRGSVNEQFF
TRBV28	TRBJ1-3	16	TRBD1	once	TGTGCCAGCAGTTTGCACTCCTCACAGGGGGCGAACACCATATATTTT	CASSLHSSQGANTIYF
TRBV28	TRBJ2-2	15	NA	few	TGTGCCAGCAGCCCCGGGACTTTTAGATCCGGGGAGCTGTTTTTT	CASSPGTFRSGELFF
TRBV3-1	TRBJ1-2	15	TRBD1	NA	TGTGCCAGCAGCCATCGTGGAGGGGACAGCTATGGCTACACCTTC	CASSHRGGDSYGYTF
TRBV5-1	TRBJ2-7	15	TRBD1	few	TGCGCCAGCAGTTTGGTCCGGGACAGTAAAGAGGCCCAGTACTTC	CASSLVRDSKEAQYF
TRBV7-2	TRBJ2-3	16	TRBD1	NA	TGTGCCGGCAGCTTAGGGACAGGCTATGGCACAGATGCGCAGTATTTT	CAGSLGTGYGTDAQYF
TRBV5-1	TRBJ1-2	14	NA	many	TGCGCCAGCAGTTATTCTGGGAGAACCTATGGCTACACCTTC	CASSYSGRTYGYTF
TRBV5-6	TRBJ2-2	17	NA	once	TGTGCCGGCAGCTTGGCCGGCAGCCTCGCGAACACCGGGGAGCTGTTTTTT	CAGSLAGSLANTGELFF
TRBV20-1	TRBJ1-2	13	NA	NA	TGCAGTGCTAGAGATCGGACCAGTTATGGCTACACCTTC	CSARDRTSYGYTF
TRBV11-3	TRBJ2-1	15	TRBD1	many	TGTGCCAGCAGCTTAGGCAACAGGGGATACAATGAGCAGTTCTTC	CASSLGNRGYNEQFF
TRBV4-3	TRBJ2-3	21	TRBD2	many	TGCGCCAGCAGCCAACAACATATCCCCCCCGGGACTAGCGGTAGCACAGATACGCAGTATTTT	CASSQQHIPPGTSGSTDTQYF
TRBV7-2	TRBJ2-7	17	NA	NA	TGTGCCAGCAGCTTATATCCAGCCTCAAGCTCCTACAATGAGCAGTACTTC	CASSLYPASSSYNEQYF
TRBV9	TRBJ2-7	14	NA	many	TGTGCCAGCAGCGGGGGGCACGGAATGGGGGAGCAGTACTTC	CASSGGHGMGEQYF
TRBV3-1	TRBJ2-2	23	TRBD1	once	TGTGCCAGCAGCCGAAGACGGGACAGGGGACGACTTGGGAAAGGACCGAACACCGGGGAGCTGTTTTTT	CASSRRRDRGRLGKGPNTGELFF
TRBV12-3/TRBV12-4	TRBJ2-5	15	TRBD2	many	TGTGCCAGCAGTCCGCCGGGACTAGCGAAAGAGACCCAGTACTTC	CASSPPGLAKETQYF
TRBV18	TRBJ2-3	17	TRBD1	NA	TGTGCCAGCTCACCCTTATTCCGGGACAGGGGAGCAGATACGCAGTATTTT	CASSPLFRDRGADTQYF
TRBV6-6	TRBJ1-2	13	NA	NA	TGTGCCAGGGTTAGGGAAGTGAACTATGGCTACACCTTC	CARVREVNYGYTF
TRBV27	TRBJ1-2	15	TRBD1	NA	TGTGCCAGCAGTTCCCGGGACAGTCCTAACTATGGCTACACCTTC	CASSSRDSPNYGYTF
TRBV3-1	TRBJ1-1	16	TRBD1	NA	TGTGCCAGCAGCCAAGGGCCCGGGACAGGGTCCACTGAAGCTTTCTTT	CASSQGPGTGSTEAFF
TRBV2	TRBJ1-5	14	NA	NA	TGTGCCAGCAGATTAGACAGGTTAGATCAGCCCCAGCATTTT	CASRLDRLDQPQHF
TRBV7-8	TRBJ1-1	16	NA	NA	TGTGCCAGCAGCTCAGCGCAACAGCTTACTAACACTGAAGCTTTCTTT	CASSSAQQLTNTEAFF
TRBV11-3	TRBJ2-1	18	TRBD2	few	TGTGCCAGCAGTTCCCCGGCGGCTAGCGGGGGGGCCTACAATGAGCAGTTCTTC	CASSSPAASGGAYNEQFF
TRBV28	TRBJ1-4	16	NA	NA	TGTGCCAGCAGTTTCTCGGGGTCCCCAACTAATGAAAAACTGTTTTTT	CASSFSGSPTNEKLFF
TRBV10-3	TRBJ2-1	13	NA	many	TGTGCCATCAGGGAGACTGGAGGGAATGAGCAGTTCTTC	CAIRETGGNEQFF
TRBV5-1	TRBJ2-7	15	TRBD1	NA	TGCGCCAGCAGCTTGGGGGGGACAGCCCCCCGGGAGCAGTACTTC	CASSLGGTAPREQYF
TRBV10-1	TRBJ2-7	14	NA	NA	TGCGCCAGCAGTGGGTCGATACCCGTAAATGAGCAGTACTTC	CASSGSIPVNEQYF
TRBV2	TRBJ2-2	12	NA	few	TGTGCCAGCAGTGTAGGTCCTGGGGAGCTGTTTTTT	CASSVGPGELFF
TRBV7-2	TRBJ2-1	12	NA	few	TGTGCCAGCAGCCTCCCCAGGGAGACCCAGTTCTTC	CASSLPRETQFF
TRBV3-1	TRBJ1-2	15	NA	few	TGCGCCAACAGCCAAGAAGGACGGACATCTATTAGCTACACCTTC	CANSQEGRTSISYTF
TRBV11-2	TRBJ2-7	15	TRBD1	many	TGTGCCAGCAGCCGGGGACAGGAGTCCTTTCGGGAGCAGTACTTC	CASSRGQESFREQYF
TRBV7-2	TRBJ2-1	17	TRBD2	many	TGTGCCAGCAGCTTAGCGGGTAGGGGACTAGGTGGCAATGAGCAGTTCTTC	CASSLAGRGLGGNEQFF
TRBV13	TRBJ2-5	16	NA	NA	TGTGCCAGCAGCTTAGGCGCAGGATCCTCCGGCAATGAGCAGTACTTC	CASSLGAGSSGNEQYF
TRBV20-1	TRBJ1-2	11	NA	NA	TGCAGCTGGGGTGGCTCCTATGGCTACACCTTC	CSWGGSYGYTF
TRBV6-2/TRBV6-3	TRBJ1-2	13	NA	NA	TGTGCCAGCAGTACAGGGTTTTACTATGGCTACACCTTC	CASSTGFYYGYTF
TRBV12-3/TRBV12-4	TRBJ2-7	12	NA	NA	TGTGCCGGCAGTTTCGGGGAATACGAGCAGTACTTC	CAGSFGEYEQYF